Listed here are 24 T cell receptor beta chains from one sample, sequenced in a study of identical twins. TCRdb reanalysed the 5' RACE reads using MiXCR and keeps one entry per CDR3 protein. Of about 210,000 distinct CDR3 sequences in the sample, less than 10% were seen once. Sequencing was performed on memory (CD45RO+) T cells sorted from blood. The receptors come from a woman aged 18-29 years in good health.

This clonotype showed up many times. The chain joins TRBV5-1 to TRBJ1-5; perhaps TRBD1 as D (5 bases). The germline V and J ends were trimmed by 0 bases and 4 bases, with 8 bases remaining between them. CDR3 length: 14 amino acids. The germline CDR1 and CDR2 sequences are SGHRS and YFSETQ. In DNA form, the CDR3 reads TGCGCCAGCAGCTTGGCAGGGAGTAATCAGCCCCAGCATTTT. Its protein product is CASSLAGSNQPQHF.

The rearrangement joins TRBV29-1 to TRBJ2-1; D unclear. The CDR3 sequence is 15 residues long. With 7 bases removed from V and 8 bases from J, the gap between germline ends came to 24 bases. The germline CDR1 and CDR2 sequences are SQVTM and ANQGSEA. The CDR3 DNA follows: TGCAGCGCTAGAAGGTGGGCCGGGCCTGAGGATGAGCAGTTCTTC. Residues: CSARRWAGPEDEQFF.

The chain has TRBV20-1 and TRBJ2-5, with D perhaps matching TRBD2 (5 bases). Germline CDR1 DFQATT, CDR2 SNEGSKA (reference sequence). Deletions cut 5 bases from V and 0 bases from J, with 10 bases between. This CDR3 is built from 13 residues. This CDR3 is CSAGLVYQETQYF. The CDR3 nucleotides are TGCAGTGCTGGACTGGTGTACCAAGAGACCCAGTACTTC.

This clonotype has a count of ten or more. The chain combines TRBV4-1 with TRBJ2-1; 8 positions agree with TRBD1. V was clipped by 4 bases and J by 7 bases; unmatched bases: 6. Germline V CDR1 and CDR2: MGHRA, YSYEKL. The CDR3 extends over 14 amino acids. The CDR3 loop reads CASSLAQGVNEQFF. The CDR3 DNA sequence: TGCGCCAGCAGCCTAGCACAGGGGGTGAATGAGCAGTTCTTC.

The chain is built from TRBV9 and TRBJ2-1; 9 bases map to TRBD2. Germline loops: CDR1 SGDLS, CDR2 YYNGEE. CDR3 size: 14 residues. V lost 3 bases and J lost 6; bases outside the gene matches: 4. This CDR3 reads CASSARLAANEQFF. The CDR3 bases are TGTGCCAGCAGCGCTCGACTAGCGGCCAATGAGCAGTTCTTC.

This clonotype was seen at least ten times. CDR3 residues: CSAGGRAKNIQYF. DNA of the CDR3: TGCAGTGCCGGAGGGCGGGCCAAAAACATTCAGTACTTC. The chain employs TRBV20-1 and TRBJ2-4, with D tentatively TRBD2 (6 bases). The germline V gene has CDR1 DFQATT and CDR2 SNEGSKA (reference sequence). Trimming removed 6 bases at V and 1 base at J, with 10 bases between. This CDR3 region has 13 residues.

The chain uses TRBV7-6 and TRBJ2-1; 9 nucleotides line up with TRBD1. V gave up 5 bases and J gave up 15 bases; unmatched junction bases: 8. The germline V gene has CDR1 SGHVS and CDR2 FNYEAQ. The CDR3 spans 12 residues. CDR3 sequence: CASSPITGGPFF. The CDR3 DNA reads as TGTGCCAGCAGCCCGATTACAGGGGGCCCGTTCTTC.

The genes are TRBV12-3 or TRBV12-4 and TRBJ1-6, with a weak D call TRBD1 (5 bases). CDR3 size: 13 residues. Trimming removed 4 bases at V and 14 bases at J, with 15 bases between. CDR3: CASSSPDTRALHF. The CDR3 coding sequence is TGTGCCAGCAGTTCCCCGGACACCAGGGCCCTCCACTTT.

In this sample, this clonotype turned up a few times. This chain links TRBV20-1 with TRBJ1-1; a possible D gene is TRBD1 (6 bases). The CDR3 length is 16 residues. CDR1 and CDR2 (germline): DFQATT, SNEGSKA (reference sequence). V was clipped by 5 bases and J by 0 bases, with 19 bases between them. The chain's CDR3 is CSAPGAASNMNTEAFF. CDR3 sequence (DNA): TGCAGTGCTCCAGGGGCCGCATCGAACATGAACACTGAAGCTTTCTTT.

This clonotype appeared many times. The rearrangement uses TRBV28 and TRBJ1-5; 7 nucleotides align to TRBD1. The V segment lost 6 bases and the J segment 4 bases; nucleotides outside the gene matches: 9. Germline V gene sequence: CDR1 MDHEN, CDR2 SYDVKM. There are 15 residues in the CDR3. The CDR3: CASRGTGVGNQPQHF. The DNA for the CDR3 is TGTGCCAGCAGGGGAACAGGGGTGGGAAATCAGCCCCAGCATTTT.

This clonotype was observed a few times. The chain joins TRBV12-3 or TRBV12-4 to TRBJ1-2; the D is unclear. The V and J ends lost 3 bases and 0 bases respectively, with 14 bases between them. This CDR3 comprises 16 residues. The CDR3 nucleotides are TGTGCCAGCAGTTTCGGGGTCCGCACGCCTAACTATGGCTACACCTTC. Protein sequence: CASSFGVRTPNYGYTF.

V and J are TRBV11-2 and TRBJ2-1; 14 nucleotides align to TRBD2. This CDR3 comprises 18 residues. Germline V CDR1 and CDR2: SGHAT, FQNNGV. V gave up 3 bases and J gave up 7 bases; unmatched junction bases: 11. CDR3 sequence (DNA): TGTGCCAGCAGCTTTAAGGGGGCTGGGACTAGCGGGGGAAATGAGCAGTTCTTC. Its translation: CASSFKGAGTSGGNEQFF.

This clonotype showed up many times. The J gene is TRBJ1-1, the V gene TRBV4-3; D remains unclear. The germline gives CDR1 LGHNA, CDR2 YSLEER. CDR3 length: 13 amino acids. Trimming took 0 bases from V and 8 from J, leaving 10 bases between them. CDR3 sequence reads: CASSQDKSTEAFF. The CDR3, as DNA: TGCGCCAGCAGCCAAGATAAATCGACAGAAGCTTTCTTT.

CDR3 amino acids: CASIQVMNTEAFF. Written as DNA, the CDR3 is TGTGCCAGCATCCAGGTCATGAACACTGAAGCTTTCTTT. This chain connects TRBV6-6 to TRBJ1-1; D unclear. The CDR3 consists of 13 residues. Trimming shortened V by 7 bases and J by 0 bases, and 9 bases separated the two germline ends. Germline lookup yields CDR1 MNHNY and CDR2 SVGAGI (reference sequence).

This clonotype was detected only a few times. The chain is built from TRBV4-2 and TRBJ2-1; tentatively, D is TRBD2 (5 bases). The CDR3 runs 16 residues. Trimming shortened V by 2 bases and J by 0 bases, and 11 bases separated the two germline ends. Germline CDR1 is LGHNA and CDR2 is YNFKEQ. This CDR3 reads CASSQTAGSSYNEQFF. The CDR3 DNA reads TGTGCCAGCAGCCAAACGGCGGGCAGCTCCTACAATGAGCAGTTCTTC.

The CDR3 nucleotides are TGTGCCATCAGTGAGGGGAGCGGGGGCTCCTACGAGCAGTACTTC. It codes for CAISEGSGGSYEQYF. This chain uses TRBV10-3 with TRBJ2-7; 8 bases map to TRBD2. Trimming cost V 2 bases and J 0 bases; bases outside gene matches: 3. The CDR3 is made up of 15 amino acids. Per germline, CDR1 ENHRY and CDR2 SYGVKD.

This clonotype has ten or more counts. The chain recombines TRBV10-3 with TRBJ2-1; D may be TRBD1 (6 bases). This CDR3 has 12 residues. V dropped 3 bases and J dropped 8 bases, with 8 bases sitting between them. Germline V gene sequence: CDR1 ENHRY, CDR2 SYGVKD. The CDR3 region is CAISDRGDEQFF. DNA for the CDR3: TGTGCCATCAGTGACAGGGGCGATGAGCAGTTCTTC.

At least ten counts were recorded for this clonotype. The chain has TRBV7-9 and TRBJ2-3; D gene unclear. Trimming left V 1 base short and J 6 bases short, with 5 bases between. The germline CDR1 and CDR2 sequences are SEHNR and FQNEAQ (reference sequence). This CDR3 contains 12 residues. CDR3 bases: TGTGCCAGCAGCTTAGATAAGGATACGCAGTATTTT. Protein product: CASSLDKDTQYF.

This clonotype appeared many times. This chain joins TRBV6-1 and TRBJ1-1; D is unclear. The CDR3 is made up of 15 amino acids. Germline V CDR1 and CDR2: MNHNS, SASEGT. Trimming shortened V by 8 bases and J by 0 bases, and 16 bases separated the two germline ends. CDR3 region: CASLTSRTMNTEAFF. CDR3 in DNA: TGTGCCAGCCTAACTTCACGAACTATGAACACTGAAGCTTTCTTT.

In its sample, this clonotype was seen once. The rearrangement uses TRBV4-1 and TRBJ1-2; no clear D. The CDR3 contains 11 residues. Germline V gives CDR1 MGHRA, CDR2 YSYEKL. Trimming pared 7 bases from V and 10 bases from J, leaving 13 bases between. CDR3 amino acids: CASKGPGVYTF. The DNA for the CDR3 is TGCGCCAGCAAAGGACCAGGCGTCTACACCTTC.

The chain employs TRBV7-6 and TRBJ2-7; 9 bases map to TRBD2. The CDR3 length is 14 residues. The V and J ends lost 2 bases and 3 bases, in that order; junction bases with no gene match: 2. Germline V gene data show CDR1 as SGHVS and CDR2 as FNYEAQ. DNA for the CDR3: TGTGCCAGCAGCTTACGCGGGGGGGACTACGAGCAGTACTTC. Translation gives CASSLRGGDYEQYF. Full variable domain (outside the CDR3, taken from reference TRBV7-6 and TRBJ2-7): GAGVSQSPRYKVTKRGQDVALRCDPISGHVSLYWYRQALGQGPEFLTYFNYEAQQDKSGLPNDRFSAERPEGSISTLTIQRTEQRDSAMYRCASSLRGGDYEQYFGPGTRLTVT.

This clonotype occurred a few times. Here the CDR3 reads CASGLGLAANTGELFF. In DNA, the CDR3 is TGTGCTAGTGGTTTGGGACTAGCGGCGAACACCGGGGAGCTGTTTTTT. V is TRBV12-5 and J is TRBJ2-2; 9 bases fit TRBD2. Losses at the gene ends were 1 base for V and 0 bases for J; bases not matched to a gene: 0. The V gene's germline CDR1 is LGHNT and CDR2 FRNRAP. This CDR3 region has 16 residues.

This clonotype occurred a few times. The gene calls are TRBV28 and TRBJ2-7, with D hard to call. This CDR3 comprises 12 residues. In germline, CDR1 is MDHEN, CDR2 SYDVKM. Trimming removed 1 base at V and 2 bases at J, with 3 bases between. Here the CDR3 reads CASSLSAYEQYF. The DNA for the CDR3 is TGTGCCAGCAGTTTATCCGCCTACGAGCAGTACTTC.

The sample holds a few counts of this clonotype. The chain links TRBV14 to TRBJ2-2, with 14 bases matching TRBD2. V shed 2 bases, J shed 6 bases, and the junction held 2 bases outside the gene matches. The CDR3 is 16 amino acids. Germline V gives CDR1 SGHDN, CDR2 FVKESK. This CDR3 reads CASSQSTSGGAGELFF. CDR3 nucleotides: TGTGCCAGCAGCCAATCGACTAGCGGGGGGGCCGGGGAGCTGTTTTTT.